The next 16 T cell receptor beta chains were all read from a single sample in a study of T cells after yellow fever vaccination. TCRdb re-called the 5' RACE reads with MiXCR, one entry per CDR3 protein. The table shows about 550,000 distinct CDR3 sequences, with about 19% occurring only once. This sample comprised PBMCs, obtained 15 days after the yellow fever booster vaccination. These receptors originate from a man aged 25-40 years who received the YFV17D yellow fever vaccine.

For this clonotype: The junction does not match germline at one end; this may be a read error. The chain joins TRBV7-2 to TRBJ2-2; the match to TRBD2 covers 10 bases. The CDR3 covers 16 residues. The germline V gene encodes CDR1 SGHTA and CDR2 FQGNSA. CDR3 protein: CASSLAGVYITGELFF. The CDR3 DNA is TGTGCCAGCAGCCTAGCGGGAGTGTATATCACCGGGGAGCTGTTTTTT.

The V call is TRBV9, the J call TRBJ2-3; D may correspond to TRBD1 or TRBD2 (5 bases each). The CDR3 runs to 14 residues. With 1 base removed from V and 4 bases from J, the gap between germline ends came to 10 bases. The germline V gene encodes CDR1 SGDLS and CDR2 YYNGEE. The CDR3 DNA reads as TGTGCCAGCAGCGTAACCCAGGGAGCAGATACGCAGTATTTT. Protein: CASSVTQGADTQYF.

V and J are TRBV20-1 and TRBJ2-7; the D is unclear. CDR3 length equals 12 residues. Germline V gene lookup returns CDR1 DFQATT and CDR2 SNEGSKA (reference sequence). Trimming left V 1 base short and J 0 bases short, with 4 bases between. In DNA form, the CDR3 reads TGCAGTGCTAGAGCCACCTCCTACGAGCAGTACTTC. It specifies CSARATSYEQYF.

This clonotype was observed a few times. This chain joins TRBV20-1 and TRBJ2-1, with 9 bases aligning to TRBD2. The CDR3 is made up of 16 amino acids. Trimming removed 7 bases from V and 8 bases from J; junction bases left unmatched: 18. Germline CDR1 is DFQATT and CDR2 is SNEGSKA (reference sequence). The CDR3 sequence: CSVTTPGSGGVDEQFF. The CDR3 nucleotides are TGCAGTGTCACGACCCCGGGTAGCGGGGGAGTCGATGAGCAGTTCTTC.

CDR3 in DNA: TGTGCCAGCAGTCCACCGAGCCTCTGGGAAACCTCTGGGGCCAACGTCCTGACTTTC. Translating gives CASSPPSLWETSGANVLTF. V usage is TRBV27 and J usage is TRBJ2-6, with no clear D. Trimming cost V 5 bases and J 0 bases, with 20 bases left between them. Germline loops: CDR1 MNHEY, CDR2 SMNVEV (reference sequence). The CDR3 covers 19 residues.

This clonotype came up a few times. CDR3 protein: CASSYGAGANTDTQYF. As DNA, the CDR3 is TGTGCCAGCAGTTACGGGGCGGGAGCAAATACAGATACGCAGTATTTT. The J gene is TRBJ2-3, the V gene TRBV6-5, with 7 bases identical to TRBD2. Germline V gives CDR1 MNHEY, CDR2 SVGAGI. This CDR3 comprises 16 residues. V was pared by 2 bases and J by 3 bases, with 8 bases of the junction left unmatched.

The rearrangement uses TRBV11-3 and TRBJ2-1; D unclear. The CDR3 consists of 16 residues. Germline CDR1 SGHNT, CDR2 YENEEA. The V end was cut by 3 bases, the J end by 7 bases, with 19 bases between. The CDR3 bases are TGTGCCAGCAGCTTGAGATGGGGTGAGGTTAGAAATGAGCAGTTCTTC. Its translation: CASSLRWGEVRNEQFF.

This clonotype was counted only a few times. The J gene is TRBJ2-7, the V gene TRBV5-1; D may match TRBD1 or TRBD2 (5 bases each). This CDR3 is built from 14 residues. CDR1 and CDR2 (germline): SGHRS, YFSETQ. The V end lost 3 bases, the J end lost 0 bases, and 10 bases lay between the germline ends. The CDR3 sequence is CASSWGPSSYEQYF. The CDR3 region has the DNA TGCGCCAGCAGCTGGGGACCAAGCTCCTACGAGCAGTACTTC.

This chain connects TRBV6-5 to TRBJ2-7, with 10 bases that match TRBD1. The germline gives CDR1 MNHEY, CDR2 SVGAGI. There are 15 residues in the CDR3. After removal of 3 bases from V and 2 bases from J, the junction contained 4 bases not matched to a gene. CDR3 coding DNA: TGTGCCAGCAGTTATACCGGACAGGGGGCCTACGAGCAGTACTTC. It specifies CASSYTGQGAYEQYF.

The gene calls are TRBV20-1 and TRBJ1-6; D might be TRBD1 (6 bases). Germline assignment: CDR1 DFQATT and CDR2 SNEGSKA (reference sequence). CDR3 length: 14 amino acids. Trimming left V 5 bases short and J 8 bases short, with 16 bases between. As DNA, the CDR3 is TGCAGTGCTCAAGGGGGGGCCTCTTATTCACCCCTCCACTTT. Protein product: CSAQGGASYSPLHF.

The chain links TRBV5-1 to TRBJ1-1, with D unclear. Between the trimmed V and J ends, which lost 3 bases and 0 bases, there was a span of 9 bases. Germline V gene lookup returns CDR1 SGHRS and CDR2 YFSETQ. There are 14 residues in the CDR3. The CDR3 DNA reads TGCGCCAGCAGCTGGAACATAATGAACACTGAAGCTTTCTTT. Residues: CASSWNIMNTEAFF.

The V and J genes are TRBV10-3 and TRBJ2-7; 8 bases fit TRBD2. Germline values: CDR1 ENHRY, CDR2 SYGVKD. The CDR3 totals 16 residues. Trimming at V came to 2 bases and at J to 4 bases, leaving 10 bases not matched to a gene. Here the CDR3 reads CAISEIGGTRVYEQYF. The CDR3 DNA sequence: TGTGCCATCAGTGAGATCGGAGGGACTAGGGTGTACGAGCAGTACTTC.

The J gene is TRBJ2-7, the V gene TRBV21-1; the D call TRBD1 from the table was never checked on the DNA. TRBV21-1 is a documented pseudogene. The CDR3 covers 16 residues. The CDR3 nucleotides read TGTGCCAGCAGCACCCGGGAAAACTTTGAACCCTACGAGCAGTACTTC. This translates into CASSTRENFEPYEQYF.

In this sample, this clonotype turned up many times. The junction differs from germline at one of its ends, possibly a read error. This chain uses TRBV12-3 or TRBV12-4 with TRBJ2-3, with a possible D match to TRBD2 (5 bases). The CDR3 contains 14 residues. CDR3 sequence: CASSLGLATDTQYF. The DNA of the CDR3 is TGCGCCAGCAGCCTTGGACTGGCTACAGATACGCAGTATTTT.

A few counts support this clonotype. The rearrangement uses TRBV28 and TRBJ2-1; a possible D gene is TRBD2 (5 bases). V lost 0 bases, J lost 6 bases, and 9 bases lay in between. The CDR3 spans 14 residues. Germline values: CDR1 MDHEN, CDR2 SYDVKM. In DNA, the CDR3 is TGTGCCAGCAGTTTATGGCGGGCGGGCAATGAGCAGTTCTTC. Its protein is CASSLWRAGNEQFF.

In this sample, this clonotype turned up a few times. The chain combines TRBV11-2 with TRBJ2-7; no clear D gene. This CDR3 is built from 14 residues. Between the trimmed V and J ends, which lost 3 bases and 0 bases, there was a span of 9 bases. Germline CDR1 is SGHAT and CDR2 is FQNNGV. For the CDR3, the DNA is TGTGCCAGCAGCTTTATAGACGGCTCCTACGAGCAGTACTTC. This gives the protein CASSFIDGSYEQYF.